These 6 T cell receptor beta chains were sequenced from one sample in a study of blood T cell repertoires in COVID-19. Here immunoSEQ multiplex PCR was the method, and the copy in TCRdb shows in-frame clones only, minus some. The table has about 180,000 clones, about 86% seen once. Sequenced: peripheral blood. The receptors were sampled from a man between 45 and 60 years old with active or convalescent COVID-19.

The genes are TRBV9 and TRBJ2-7, with D perhaps TRBD1 (6 bases). V lost 0 bases and J lost 2, with 12 bases in between. The CDR3 consists of 15 residues. Germline CDR1 SGDLS, CDR2 YYNGEE. The CDR3 loop reads CASSVGTGTTYEQYF. CDR3 coding DNA: TGTGCCAGCAGCGTAGGTACCGGGACAACCTACGAGCAGTACTTC.

This chain uses TRBV7-6 with TRBJ2-7; 8 bases are a match to TRBD1. The CDR3 consists of 16 residues. Losses at the gene ends were 4 bases for V and 3 bases for J; bases not matched to a gene: 11. Germline V CDR1 and CDR2: SGHVS, FNYEAQ. This CDR3 reads CASSSRLDRGGYEQYF. For the CDR3, the DNA is TGTGCCAGCAGCTCCCGATTAGACAGGGGTGGCTACGAGCAGTACTTC.

The V gene is TRBV7-9, the J gene TRBJ1-4; 7 bases fit TRBD1. The CDR3 consists of 15 residues. V lost 5 bases to trimming and J lost 4 bases; unmatched junction nucleotides: 7. Per the germline V gene, CDR1 is SEHNR and CDR2 is FQNEAQ (reference sequence). CDR3: CASSTYRGGNEKLFF. The CDR3 DNA follows: TGTGCCAGCAGCACTTACAGGGGAGGTAATGAAAAACTGTTTTTT.

As DNA, the CDR3 is TGTGCCAGCAGCCAATTTGGGACTGAATTATACGAGCAGTACTTC. Amino acids: CASSQFGTELYEQYF. The J gene is TRBJ2-7, the V gene TRBV4-2, with D perhaps matching TRBD2 (6 bases). CDR3 length equals 15 residues. CDR1 LGHNA and CDR2 YNFKEQ come from the germline V gene. V was pared by 2 bases and J by 4 bases, with 15 bases between.

V gene TRBV7-9 combines with J gene TRBJ1-1; D not certain. The CDR3 is 18 residues long. The V and J ends lost 6 bases and 0 bases respectively, with 23 bases between them. Germline V gives CDR1 SEHNR, CDR2 FQNEAQ (reference sequence). CDR3 bases: TGTGCCAGCAGTCTATCGGGAACCAGAAAATATGTGAACACTGAAGCTTTCTTT. Amino acids: CASSLSGTRKYVNTEAFF.

The chain uses TRBV21-1 and TRBJ2-1; the table calls TRBD2, which could not be checked here. TRBV21-1 corresponds to a pseudogene. This CDR3 has 17 amino acids. This CDR3 reads CASSTLGLAGVNNEQFF. In nucleotides, the CDR3 is TGTGCCAGCAGCACCTTGGGACTAGCGGGAGTTAACAATGAGCAGTTCTTC.